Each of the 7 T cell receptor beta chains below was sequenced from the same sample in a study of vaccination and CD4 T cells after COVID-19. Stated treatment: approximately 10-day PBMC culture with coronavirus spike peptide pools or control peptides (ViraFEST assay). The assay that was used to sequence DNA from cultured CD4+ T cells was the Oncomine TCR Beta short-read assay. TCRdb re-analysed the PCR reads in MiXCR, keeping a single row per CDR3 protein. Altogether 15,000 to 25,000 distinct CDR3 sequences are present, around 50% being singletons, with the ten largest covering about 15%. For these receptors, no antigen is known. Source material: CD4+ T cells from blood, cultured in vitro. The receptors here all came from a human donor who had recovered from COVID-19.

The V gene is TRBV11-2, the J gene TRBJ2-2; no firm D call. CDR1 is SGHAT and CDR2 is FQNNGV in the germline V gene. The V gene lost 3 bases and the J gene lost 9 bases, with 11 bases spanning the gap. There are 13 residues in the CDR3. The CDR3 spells CASSLGNTRELFF. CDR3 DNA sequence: TGTGCCAGCAGCTTGGGTAATACCCGGGAGCTGTTTTTT.

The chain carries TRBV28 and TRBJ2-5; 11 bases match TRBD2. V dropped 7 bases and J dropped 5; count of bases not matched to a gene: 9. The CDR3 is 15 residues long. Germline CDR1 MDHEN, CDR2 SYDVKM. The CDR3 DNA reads TGTGCCAGCACCCAAAGTAGCGGGGGGGGTGAGACCCAGTACTTC. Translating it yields CASTQSSGGGETQYF.

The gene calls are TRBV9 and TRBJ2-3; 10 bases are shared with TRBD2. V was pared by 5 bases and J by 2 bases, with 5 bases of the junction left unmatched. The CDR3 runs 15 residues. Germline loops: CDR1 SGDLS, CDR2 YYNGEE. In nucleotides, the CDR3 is TGTGCCAGCAGTCGGACTAGCGGATCCACAGATACGCAGTATTTT. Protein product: CASSRTSGSTDTQYF.

The CDR3 sequence is CASSGHLAGTQYF. Here the CDR3 DNA reads TGTGCCAGCAGCGGTCACCTGGCGGGGACCCAGTACTTC. This chain uses TRBV9 with TRBJ2-5; D perhaps matches TRBD2 (5 bases). The ends were cut back, 3 bases at V and 7 bases at J, with 13 bases in the middle. Germline CDR1 and CDR2: SGDLS and YYNGEE. The length of the CDR3 is 13 residues.

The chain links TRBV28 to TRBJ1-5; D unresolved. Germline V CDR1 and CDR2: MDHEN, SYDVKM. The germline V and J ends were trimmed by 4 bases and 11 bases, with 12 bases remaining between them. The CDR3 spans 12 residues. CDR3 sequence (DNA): TGTGCCAGCAGTTCAGGAGCTTCGGCCCAGCATTTT. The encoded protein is CASSSGASAQHF.

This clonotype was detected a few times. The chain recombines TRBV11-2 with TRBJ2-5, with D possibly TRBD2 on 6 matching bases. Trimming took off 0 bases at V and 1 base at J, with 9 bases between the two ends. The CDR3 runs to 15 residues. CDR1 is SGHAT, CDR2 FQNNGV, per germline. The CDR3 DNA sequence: TGTGCCAGCAGCTTAGAACGGACTACCCAAGAGACCCAGTACTTC. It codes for CASSLERTTQETQYF. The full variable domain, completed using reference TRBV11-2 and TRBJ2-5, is EAGVAQSPRYKIIEKRQSVAFWCNPISGHATLYWYQQILGQGPKLLIQFQNNGVVDDSQLPKDRFSAERLKGVDSTLKIQPAKLEDSAVYLCASSLERTTQETQYFGPGTRLLVL.

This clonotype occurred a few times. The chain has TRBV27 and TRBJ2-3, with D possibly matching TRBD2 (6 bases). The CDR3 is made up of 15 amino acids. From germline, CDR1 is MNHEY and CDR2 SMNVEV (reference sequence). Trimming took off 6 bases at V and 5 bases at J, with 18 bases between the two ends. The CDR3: CASSRAGTRGDTQYF. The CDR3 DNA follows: TGTGCCAGCAGCCGAGCGGGTACTAGGGGAGATACGCAGTATTTT.